These T cell receptor beta chains were read from a single sample in a study of blood T cell repertoires in COVID-19. Assay: immunoSEQ multiplex PCR; the TCRdb copy retains only in-frame clones and omits some. The sample has roughly 440,000 clones, around 88% seen once; the top ten hold over 10%. Source material: peripheral blood. Every receptor here comes from a woman between 45 and 65 years old with COVID-19, enrolled during active disease. The CDR3 runs from the conserved cysteine through the conserved F or W. The D gene is left open where the match is weak. Some rows have no size entry. The others give once, few or many, or a class for an expanded clone.

abundance: once; len: 13; v_gene: TRBV19; j_gene: TRBJ1-2; d_gene: TRBD1; CDR3aa: CASSPRTGYGYTF; CDR3nt: TGTGCCAGTAGTCCCAGGACAGGCTATGGCTACACCTTC
abundance: once; len: 15; v_gene: TRBV30; j_gene: TRBJ1-2; d_gene: .; CDR3aa: CAWGMSWTARDGYTF; CDR3nt: TGTGCCTGGGGGATGTCATGGACAGCGAGGGATGGCTACACCTTC
abundance: .; len: 14; v_gene: TRBV5-1; j_gene: TRBJ1-6; d_gene: TRBD1; CDR3aa: CASRPPGGDSPLHF; CDR3nt: TGCGCCAGCAGGCCTCCAGGGGGCGACTCACCCCTCCACTTT
abundance: .; len: 13; v_gene: TRBV12-3/TRBV12-4; j_gene: TRBJ1-1; d_gene: .; CDR3aa: CASSFGGNTEAFF; CDR3nt: TGTGCCAGCAGTTTTGGAGGGAACACTGAAGCTTTCTTT
abundance: .; len: 13; v_gene: TRBV10-1; j_gene: TRBJ1-1; d_gene: .; CDR3aa: CASSVGQSTEAFF; CDR3nt: TGCGCCAGCAGTGTCGGACAGAGTACTGAAGCTTTCTTT
abundance: few; len: 16; v_gene: TRBV5-4; j_gene: TRBJ2-6; d_gene: .; CDR3aa: CASSPLTGSGANVLTF; CDR3nt: TGTGCCAGCAGCCCTCTGACAGGCTCTGGGGCCAACGTCCTGACTTTC
abundance: .; len: 11; v_gene: TRBV29-1; j_gene: TRBJ1-1; d_gene: .; CDR3aa: CSVGVNTEAFF; CDR3nt: TGCAGCGTTGGAGTGAACACTGAAGCTTTCTTT
abundance: .; len: 12; v_gene: TRBV29-1; j_gene: TRBJ2-7; d_gene: .; CDR3aa: CSVGGSPYEQYF; CDR3nt: TGCAGCGTTGGTGGTAGCCCCTACGAGCAGTACTTC
abundance: .; len: 18; v_gene: TRBV5-8; j_gene: TRBJ1-6; d_gene: .; CDR3aa: CASSLYTGQSSYNSPLHF; CDR3nt: TGTGCCAGCAGCTTGTATACGGGACAAAGCTCCTATAATTCACCCCTCCACTTT
abundance: .; len: 13; v_gene: TRBV30; j_gene: TRBJ1-5; d_gene: .; CDR3aa: CAWSVGQQQPQHF; CDR3nt: TGTGCCTGGAGTGTTGGGCAGCAGCAGCCCCAGCATTTT
abundance: .; len: 18; v_gene: TRBV11-2; j_gene: TRBJ2-6; d_gene: TRBD1; CDR3aa: CASSLDGAGGELANVLTF; CDR3nt: TGTGCCAGCAGCTTAGATGGGGCAGGGGGCGAGTTGGCCAACGTCCTGACTTTC
abundance: .; len: 15; v_gene: TRBV19; j_gene: TRBJ2-3; d_gene: .; CDR3aa: CASSIAPPGTDTQYF; CDR3nt: TGTGCCAGTAGTATAGCCCCCCCGGGCACAGATACGCAGTATTTT
abundance: .; len: 15; v_gene: TRBV2; j_gene: TRBJ2-7; d_gene: .; CDR3aa: CASSGEQLLSYEQYF; CDR3nt: TGTGCCAGCAGCGGCGAACAGCTACTCTCCTACGAGCAGTACTTC
abundance: .; len: 14; v_gene: TRBV6-5; j_gene: TRBJ2-1; d_gene: .; CDR3aa: CASSYKPGEHEQFF; CDR3nt: TGTGCCAGCAGCTATAAACCCGGGGAGCATGAGCAGTTCTTC
abundance: .; len: 15; v_gene: TRBV5-4; j_gene: TRBJ2-2; d_gene: .; CDR3aa: CASSAGWGDTGELFF; CDR3nt: TGTGCCAGCTCCGCCGGCTGGGGGGACACCGGGGAGCTGTTTTTT
abundance: .; len: 17; v_gene: TRBV5-4; j_gene: TRBJ1-1; d_gene: .; CDR3aa: CASSLATGAAPNTEAFF; CDR3nt: TGTGCCAGCAGCTTGGCCACTGGTGCAGCGCCGAACACTGAAGCTTTCTTT
abundance: once; len: 15; v_gene: TRBV3-1/TRBV3-2; j_gene: TRBJ2-3; d_gene: TRBD1; CDR3aa: CASSAMMTGSDTQYF; CDR3nt: TGTGCCAGCAGCGCTATGATGACAGGGTCAGATACGCAGTATTTT
abundance: .; len: 14; v_gene: TRBV6-5; j_gene: TRBJ2-7; d_gene: .; CDR3aa: CASSFRLSSYEQYF; CDR3nt: TGTGCCAGCAGTTTCCGACTCAGCTCCTACGAGCAGTACTTC
abundance: .; len: 14; v_gene: TRBV7-3; j_gene: TRBJ2-3; d_gene: TRBD2; CDR3aa: CASSASGGTDTQYF; CDR3nt: TGTGCCAGCAGCGCTAGCGGGGGCACAGATACGCAGTATTTT
abundance: .; len: 15; v_gene: TRBV4-1; j_gene: TRBJ2-1; d_gene: .; CDR3aa: CASSTLAGRHNEQFF; CDR3nt: TGCGCCAGCAGCACTCTGGCGGGGCGTCACAATGAGCAGTTCTTC
abundance: .; len: 16; v_gene: TRBV6-5; j_gene: TRBJ2-7; d_gene: TRBD2; CDR3aa: CASSYSAGGLGYEQYF; CDR3nt: TGTGCCAGCAGTTACTCGGCGGGGGGGCTGGGCTACGAGCAGTACTTC
abundance: .; len: 12; v_gene: TRBV30; j_gene: TRBJ2-5; d_gene: .; CDR3aa: CAWGRGRETQYF; CDR3nt: TGTGCCTGGGGCCGGGGTCGGGAGACCCAGTACTTC
abundance: .; len: 16; v_gene: TRBV19; j_gene: TRBJ2-7; d_gene: .; CDR3aa: CASSNGGGVGSYEQYF; CDR3nt: TGTGCCAGTAGTAACGGCGGCGGTGTTGGGTCTTACGAGCAGTACTTC
abundance: .; len: 15; v_gene: TRBV6-5; j_gene: TRBJ1-4; d_gene: .; CDR3aa: CASRPLSGANEKLFF; CDR3nt: TGTGCCAGCAGGCCGTTGAGCGGGGCCAATGAAAAACTGTTTTTT
abundance: .; len: 15; v_gene: TRBV19; j_gene: TRBJ2-7; d_gene: TRBD1; CDR3aa: CARSPAGQGKYEQYF; CDR3nt: TGTGCCAGGTCCCCAGCGGGACAGGGCAAGTATGAGCAGTACTTC
abundance: once; len: 13; v_gene: TRBV28; j_gene: TRBJ2-1; d_gene: .; CDR3aa: CASTGLTNNEQFF; CDR3nt: TGTGCCAGCACGGGACTTACAAACAATGAGCAGTTCTTC
abundance: .; len: 14; v_gene: TRBV2; j_gene: TRBJ1-6; d_gene: TRBD1; CDR3aa: CASSSRDSYSPLHF; CDR3nt: TGTGCCAGCAGTAGCCGGGACAGCTATTCACCCCTCCACTTT
abundance: .; len: 12; v_gene: TRBV28; j_gene: TRBJ1-2; d_gene: .; CDR3aa: CASTEQGLGYTF; CDR3nt: TGTGCCAGCACTGAACAGGGTTTAGGCTACACCTTC
abundance: .; len: 16; v_gene: TRBV5-5; j_gene: TRBJ1-1; d_gene: .; CDR3aa: CASSSHSSPRNTEAFF; CDR3nt: TGTGCCAGCAGCTCCCATTCTTCCCCCAGGAACACTGAAGCTTTCTTT
abundance: .; len: 13; v_gene: TRBV2; j_gene: TRBJ1-1; d_gene: TRBD1; CDR3aa: CASSRDRNTEAFF; CDR3nt: TGTGCCAGCAGCCGGGACAGGAACACTGAAGCTTTCTTT
abundance: .; len: 14; v_gene: TRBV6-2/TRBV6-3; j_gene: TRBJ1-2; d_gene: TRBD1; CDR3aa: CASSSNGQGMGYTF; CDR3nt: TGTGCCAGCAGTTCAAACGGACAGGGAATGGGCTACACCTTC
abundance: .; len: 15; v_gene: TRBV10-3; j_gene: TRBJ2-7; d_gene: .; CDR3aa: CAISPEQGGAYEQYF; CDR3nt: TGTGCCATCAGCCCCGAACAGGGTGGGGCCTACGAGCAGTACTTC
abundance: few; len: 14; v_gene: TRBV5-1; j_gene: TRBJ1-1; d_gene: .; CDR3aa: CASSGAGMNTEAFF; CDR3nt: TGCGCCAGCAGCGGGGCGGGGATGAACACTGAAGCTTTCTTT
abundance: .; len: 17; v_gene: TRBV2; j_gene: TRBJ2-5; d_gene: TRBD2; CDR3aa: CASIRTSGGAEGETQYF; CDR3nt: TGTGCCAGTATCCGGACTAGCGGGGGGGCCGAGGGAGAGACCCAGTACTTC
abundance: .; len: 13; v_gene: TRBV7-2; j_gene: TRBJ1-1; d_gene: .; CDR3aa: CASSSPGNTEAFF; CDR3nt: TGTGCCAGCAGCTCGCCAGGGAACACTGAAGCTTTCTTT
abundance: .; len: 12; v_gene: TRBV19; j_gene: TRBJ2-7; d_gene: .; CDR3aa: CASSPSSYEQYF; CDR3nt: TGTGCCAGTAGCCCCTCCTCCTACGAGCAGTACTTC
abundance: .; len: 17; v_gene: TRBV19; j_gene: TRBJ1-2; d_gene: TRBD1; CDR3aa: CASSMVGPGQVLYGYTF; CDR3nt: TGTGCCAGTAGTATGGTGGGGCCGGGACAGGTCCTCTATGGCTACACCTTC
abundance: once; len: 14; v_gene: TRBV5-1; j_gene: TRBJ2-7; d_gene: TRBD1; CDR3aa: CASSSGTGSYEQYF; CDR3nt: TGCGCCAGCAGCTCCGGGACAGGCTCCTACGAGCAGTACTTC
abundance: .; len: 13; v_gene: TRBV5-1; j_gene: TRBJ2-2; d_gene: .; CDR3aa: CASSLTRAGELFF; CDR3nt: TGCGCCAGCAGCTTGACTAGGGCCGGGGAGCTGTTTTTT
abundance: .; len: 11; v_gene: TRBV6-5; j_gene: TRBJ1-2; d_gene: .; CDR3aa: CATRGGSGYTF; CDR3nt: TGTGCCACCCGGGGGGGGTCTGGCTACACCTTC
abundance: .; len: 18; v_gene: TRBV6-6; j_gene: TRBJ2-3; d_gene: TRBD1; CDR3aa: CASRPGTGASQRTDTQYF; CDR3nt: TGTGCCAGCCGTCCCGGGACAGGGGCTTCACAGCGCACAGATACGCAGTATTTT
abundance: .; len: 12; v_gene: TRBV30; j_gene: TRBJ1-1; d_gene: .; CDR3aa: CAWSMGGAEAFF; CDR3nt: TGTGCCTGGAGTATGGGAGGGGCTGAAGCTTTCTTT
abundance: once; len: 13; v_gene: TRBV12-3/TRBV12-4; j_gene: TRBJ1-1; d_gene: .; CDR3aa: CASTLPRSTEAFF; CDR3nt: TGTGCCAGCACCCTTCCCAGGTCCACTGAAGCTTTCTTT
abundance: .; len: 15; v_gene: TRBV18; j_gene: TRBJ1-1; d_gene: .; CDR3aa: CASSPAGGASTEAFF; CDR3nt: TGTGCCAGCTCACCAGCGGGGGGCGCGAGCACTGAAGCTTTCTTT
abundance: .; len: 11; v_gene: TRBV9; j_gene: TRBJ1-2; d_gene: .; CDR3aa: CASSAGLGYTF; CDR3nt: TGTGCCAGCAGCGCAGGGTTAGGCTACACCTTC
abundance: .; len: 15; v_gene: TRBV6-1; j_gene: TRBJ1-4; d_gene: .; CDR3aa: CASSERAGANEKLFF; CDR3nt: TGTGCCAGCAGTGAACGGGCAGGGGCGAATGAAAAACTGTTTTTT